Presented here are 27 T cell receptor beta chains from one specimen sequenced in a study of blood T cell repertoires in COVID-19. Assay used: immunoSEQ multiplex PCR; TCRdb lists only in-frame clones, some missing. The sample records 210,000 or so clones, over 75% being singletons. The specimen was peripheral blood. The origin of the receptors is a man in his forties or fifties with COVID-19, enrolled during active disease.

This chain uses TRBV29-1 with TRBJ2-7; 7 bases line up with TRBD1. The V gene's germline CDR1 is SQVTM and CDR2 ANQGSEA. With 6 bases clipped from V and 0 bases from J, the junction kept 5 bases outside the gene matches. This CDR3 has 13 amino acids. Here the CDR3 DNA reads TGCAGCGTCGTGGGACAGAGCTCCTACGAGCAGTACTTC. It is translated as CSVVGQSSYEQYF.

The V gene is TRBV15, the J gene TRBJ2-6; D is undetermined. The V gene lost 5 bases and the J gene lost 4 bases, with 6 bases spanning the gap. Germline-derived CDR1 and CDR2 are LNHNV and YYDKDF (reference sequence). CDR3 length: 13 amino acids. This CDR3 reads CATSSPGANVLTF. The CDR3 bases are TGTGCCACCAGCTCCCCGGGGGCCAACGTCCTGACTTTC. Full variable domain (missing parts from reference TRBV15 and TRBJ2-6): DAMVIQNPRYQVTQFGKPVTLSCSQTLNHNVMYWYQQKSSQAPKLLFHYYDKDFNNEADTPDNFQSRRPNTSFCFLDIRSPGLGDTAMYLCATSSPGANVLTFGAGSRLTVL.

This clone was seen only a few times. The V and J genes are TRBV19 and TRBJ1-6; weak D call: TRBD1 (5 bases). The germline V gene encodes CDR1 LNHDA and CDR2 SQIVND (reference sequence). The CDR3 consists of 14 residues. Trimming shortened V by 6 bases and J by 9 bases, and 15 bases separated the two germline ends. The CDR3 is CASSPLRGGSPLHF. CDR3 DNA: TGTGCCAGTAGCCCCCTGAGGGGAGGTTCACCCCTCCACTTT. The full variable domain, its missing parts supplied by reference TRBV19 and TRBJ1-6, is DGGITQSPKYLFRKEGQNVTLSCEQNLNHDAMYWYRQDPGQGLRLIYYSQIVNDFQKGDIAEGYSVSREKKESFPLTVTSAQKNPTAFYLCASSPLRGGSPLHFGNGTRLTVT.

This clone was detected a few times. The genes are TRBV19 and TRBJ1-5; D ambiguous. The V gene's germline CDR1 is LNHDA and CDR2 SQIVND (reference sequence). The V and J ends lost 5 bases and 6 bases respectively, with 11 bases between them. The CDR3 has 13 residues. The chain's CDR3 is CASSLTVVQPQHF. The CDR3 bases are TGTGCCAGTAGTTTAACGGTGGTTCAGCCCCAGCATTTT.

This clone occurred once. This chain uses TRBV5-1 with TRBJ2-7; D is possibly TRBD1 (5 bases). The V end was cut by 0 bases, the J end by 6 bases, with 16 bases between. The germline V gene encodes CDR1 SGHRS and CDR2 YFSETQ. The length of the CDR3 is 15 residues. The CDR3 DNA sequence: TGCGCCAGCAGCTTGGGACAGAGTTCTACGGTCGAGCAGTACTTC. This encodes CASSLGQSSTVEQYF.

CDR3 residues: CASSTYRNSNQPQHF. CDR3 bases: TGTGCCAGCAGCACTTACAGGAATAGCAATCAGCCCCAGCATTTT. The chain joins TRBV6-2 or TRBV6-3 to TRBJ1-5; tentatively, D is TRBD1 (5 bases). The CDR3 consists of 15 residues. Germline lookup yields CDR1 MNHEY and CDR2 SVGEGT. The V end was cut by 6 bases, the J end by 0 bases, with 12 bases between.

The chain recombines TRBV4-2 with TRBJ1-6; tentative D call: TRBD1 (5 bases). Between the trimmed V and J ends, which lost 0 bases and 2 bases, there was a span of 8 bases. Germline V gene sequence: CDR1 LGHNA, CDR2 YNFKEQ. The CDR3 covers 16 residues. The CDR3 DNA is TGTGCCAGCAGCCAAGAGGCAGGGCCCTATAATTCACCCCTCCACTTT. This encodes CASSQEAGPYNSPLHF.

This clone was counted a single time. This chain links TRBV5-1 with TRBJ2-2; 7 bases align to TRBD2. The ends lost 4 bases at V and 2 bases at J; junction bases unmatched: 2. CDR3 length: 14 amino acids. CDR1 and CDR2 (germline): SGHRS, YFSETQ. The CDR3 here is CASSGTINTGELFF. In nucleotides, the CDR3 is TGCGCCAGCAGCGGGACTATCAACACCGGGGAGCTGTTTTTT.

The chain combines TRBV7-9 with TRBJ1-4; tentatively, D is TRBD1 (5 bases). Germline V gives CDR1 SEHNR, CDR2 FQNEAQ (reference sequence). V was shortened by 0 bases and J by 9 bases, with 8 bases between the two germline ends. The CDR3 totals 13 residues. The CDR3 DNA is TGTGCCAGCAGCTTAGCTCAGGGCAAAAAACTGTTTTTT. Its translation is CASSLAQGKKLFF.

The rearrangement joins TRBV6-2 or TRBV6-3 to TRBJ2-1; D unclear. The germline V gene has CDR1 MNHEY and CDR2 SVGEGT. CDR3 length equals 12 residues. Trimming cost V 6 bases and J 6 bases, with 9 bases left between them. CDR3 amino acids: CASSQLSNEQFF. Written as DNA, the CDR3 is TGTGCCAGCAGCCAACTATCCAATGAGCAGTTCTTC.

This clone was counted a few times. V gene TRBV4-1 combines with J gene TRBJ1-1; TRBD1 might be the D (5 bases). The CDR3 consists of 16 residues. The germline CDR1 and CDR2 sequences are MGHRA and YSYEKL. Between the trimmed V and J ends, which lost 0 bases and 0 bases, there was a span of 11 bases. The CDR3 region has the DNA TGCGCCAGCAGCCAAGAGTCAACAGGTGTGAACACTGAAGCTTTCTTT. It specifies CASSQESTGVNTEAFF.

This rearrangement joins TRBV15 to TRBJ2-1; perhaps TRBD1 as D (5 bases). The length of the CDR3 is 15 residues. V was pared by 1 base and J by 7 bases, with 14 bases between. CDR1 is LNHNV and CDR2 is YYDKDF in the germline V gene (reference sequence). The CDR3 DNA follows: TGTGCCACCAGCAGAGGAGAGGTACAGGCGAATGAGCAGTTCTTC. This sequence encodes CATSRGEVQANEQFF.

This rearrangement joins TRBV5-1 to TRBJ1-1; 8 bases map to TRBD1. Germline CDR1 is SGHRS and CDR2 is YFSETQ. Germline trimming cut 3 bases from V and 5 bases from J; bases unmatched to any gene: 3. The CDR3 extends over 13 amino acids. DNA of the CDR3: TGCGCCAGCAGCTGGGGACAGGTAACTGAAGCTTTCTTT. Protein sequence: CASSWGQVTEAFF.

In DNA form, the CDR3 reads TGTGCCAGCAGCCGCGGGACTAGCGGGGGGAGGAACACCGGGGAGCTGTTTTTT. It is translated as CASSRGTSGGRNTGELFF. The chain has TRBV11-2 and TRBJ2-2; 15 bases map to TRBD2. Losses at the gene ends were 5 bases for V and 1 base for J; bases not matched to a gene: 5. Germline assignment: CDR1 SGHAT and CDR2 FQNNGV. The CDR3 sequence is 18 residues long.

The genes are TRBV6-5 and TRBJ1-2; no clear D. There are 14 residues in the CDR3. V lost 3 bases and J 2 bases, leaving 10 bases between the germline ends. Germline V gives CDR1 MNHEY, CDR2 SVGAGI. The CDR3: CASSYTGSNYGYTF. CDR3 coding DNA: TGTGCCAGCAGTTATACGGGGTCCAACTATGGCTACACCTTC.

This clone was counted once. The J gene is TRBJ2-1, the V gene TRBV30, with D perhaps matching TRBD2 (5 bases). The CDR3 length is 13 residues. CDR1 is GTSNPN, CDR2 SVGIG, per germline (reference sequence). The V gene lost 4 bases and the J gene lost 6 bases, with 13 bases spanning the gap. The DNA of the CDR3 is TGTGCCTGGAACAGACTACAGCGCAATGAGCAGTTCTTC. This sequence encodes CAWNRLQRNEQFF.

This sequence joins TRBV19 and TRBJ1-5; D is perhaps TRBD1 (6 bases). Trimming removed 7 bases from V and 6 bases from J, with 16 bases in between. Germline CDR1 and CDR2: LNHDA and SQIVND (reference sequence). This CDR3 has 14 residues. CDR3 sequence (DNA): TGTGCCAGTACCGACAGGCAGGCGAGTCAGCCCCAGCATTTT. This translates into CASTDRQASQPQHF. Full variable domain (outside the CDR3, taken from reference TRBV19 and TRBJ1-5): DGGITQSPKYLFRKEGQNVTLSCEQNLNHDAMYWYRQDPGQGLRLIYYSQIVNDFQKGDIAEGYSVSREKKESFPLTVTSAQKNPTAFYLCASTDRQASQPQHFGDGTRLSIL.

The CDR3 coding sequence is TGTGCCTGGGGAAAACAGGGGCCCAGGGAGGCTTTCTTT. It is translated as CAWGKQGPREAFF. The V call is TRBV30, the J call TRBJ1-1, with TRBD1 matching 7 bases. This CDR3 is 13 amino acids long. Germline trimming cut 5 bases from V and 11 bases from J; bases unmatched to any gene: 14. Germline loops: CDR1 GTSNPN, CDR2 SVGIG (reference sequence).

This chain uses TRBV7-2 with TRBJ2-3, with 10 bases matching TRBD2. After removal of 5 bases from V and 2 bases from J, the junction contained 4 bases not matched to a gene. The CDR3 runs 15 residues. Germline V gene lookup returns CDR1 SGHTA and CDR2 FQGNSA. The CDR3 sequence: CASSRTSGFTDTQYF. In nucleotides, the CDR3 is TGTGCCAGCAGCAGGACTAGCGGCTTCACAGATACGCAGTATTTT. Based on the CDR3 plus reference TRBV7-2 and TRBJ2-3, the full variable domain is GAGVSQSPSNKVTEKGKDVELRCDPISGHTALYWYRQSLGQGLEFLIYFQGNSAPDKSGLPSDRFSAERTGGSVSTLTIQRTQQEDSAVYLCASSRTSGFTDTQYFGPGTRLTVL.

The genes are TRBV5-1 and TRBJ1-1; weak D call: TRBD1 (5 bases). CDR1 and CDR2 (germline): SGHRS, YFSETQ. Trimming left V 0 bases short and J 0 bases short, with 9 bases between. The CDR3 runs 15 residues. CDR3 nucleotides: TGCGCCAGCAGCTTGGCCCTAGGGGTGAACACTGAAGCTTTCTTT. Translating it yields CASSLALGVNTEAFF.

The gene calls are TRBV6-5 and TRBJ1-1; 7 bases are shared with TRBD1. The V segment lost 6 bases and the J segment 5 bases; nucleotides outside the gene matches: 9. The CDR3 runs to 14 residues. Germline V gene lookup returns CDR1 MNHEY and CDR2 SVGAGI. The CDR3 region is CASRQGGSVTEAFF. Here the CDR3 DNA reads TGTGCCAGCAGACAAGGGGGCTCTGTGACTGAAGCTTTCTTT.

This chain joins TRBV14 and TRBJ2-7; 7 positions agree with TRBD2. After removal of 2 bases from V and 2 bases from J, the junction contained 6 bases not matched to a gene. Germline V lookup: CDR1 SGHDN, CDR2 FVKESK. This CDR3 is built from 15 residues. DNA for the CDR3: TGTGCCAGCAGCCAACTCGGCGGGGGTCCCTACGAGCAGTACTTC. Protein: CASSQLGGGPYEQYF.

This clone has just a few counts. The chain is built from TRBV9 and TRBJ1-2; D might be TRBD1 (5 bases). Trimming left V 2 bases short and J 7 bases short, with 18 bases between. The CDR3 is 15 amino acids. Per the germline V gene, CDR1 is SGDLS and CDR2 is YYNGEE. CDR3 coding DNA: TGTGCCAGCAGCGTGCGGCGGGACGACGCGGGTGGCTACACCTTC. Encoded protein: CASSVRRDDAGGYTF.

The V and J genes are TRBV5-1 and TRBJ1-4; the D gene is possibly TRBD1 (6 bases). The V end lost 1 base, the J end lost 6 bases, and 7 bases lay between the germline ends. The CDR3 spans 13 residues. Germline V lookup: CDR1 SGHRS, CDR2 YFSETQ. The CDR3 protein is CASSLYRDEKLFF. Written as DNA, the CDR3 is TGCGCCAGCAGCTTGTACAGGGATGAAAAACTGTTTTTT. The full variable domain, in which reference TRBV5-1 and TRBJ1-4 provide the parts outside the CDR3, is KAGVTQTPRYLIKTRGQQVTLSCSPISGHRSVSWYQQTPGQGLQFLFEYFSETQRNKGNFPGRFSGRQFSNSRSEMNVSTLELGDSALYLCASSLYRDEKLFFGSGTQLSVL.

The chain recombines TRBV9 with TRBJ2-5; D not resolved. The CDR3 has 14 residues. The germline gives CDR1 SGDLS, CDR2 YYNGEE. Trimming cost V 0 bases and J 2 bases, with 8 bases left between them. CDR3 residues: CASSVAAGQETQYF. Written as DNA, the CDR3 is TGTGCCAGCAGCGTAGCGGCAGGACAAGAGACCCAGTACTTC.

This clone showed up just once. V gene TRBV7-2 combines with J gene TRBJ2-5; 9 nucleotides line up with TRBD2. The trim removed 4 bases at V and 5 bases at J, leaving 8 bases unmatched. This CDR3 is built from 15 residues. Germline CDR1 reads SGHTA; CDR2 reads FQGNSA. The CDR3 loop reads CASSYNSGGRETQYF. CDR3 sequence (DNA): TGTGCCAGCAGCTATAATAGCGGGGGTCGTGAGACCCAGTACTTC.

This CDR3 is CASSPPMRWLNTGELFF. DNA of the CDR3: TGTGCCAGCTCACCACCGATGCGGTGGTTGAACACCGGGGAGCTGTTTTTT. The gene calls are TRBV18 and TRBJ2-2; D not resolved. Germline V gene sequence: CDR1 KGHSH, CDR2 LQKENI. The CDR3 is made up of 17 amino acids. V gave up 0 bases and J gave up 1 base, with 12 bases separating them.